This T cell receptor beta chain came from a study of blood T cells in healthy people across ages. The study, taken as a whole, reports: The lack of PBMC sorting stopped any conclusive naive versus antigen-experienced comparison.

The count of this clonotype is one. Its antigen is as yet unknown. The CDR3 has 14 residues. The germline V gene has CDR1 LNHDA and CDR2 SQIVND (reference sequence). Trimming took 7 bases from V and 1 from J; bases not matched to a gene: 2. A J-beta primer mix and a sample-barcoded 5' primer were used in a second PCR of about 7 to 12 cycles. TCRdb fed the 5' RACE reads into MiXCR, producing one record per CDR3 protein. The sample lists about 640,000 distinct CDR3 sequences, 58% seen once, with about two fifths in the top ten. The sequenced sample was blood. This sequence joins TRBV19 and TRBJ1-4, with TRBD1 identical over 8 bases. The source is a man between 60 and 75 years old in good health. The DNA for the CDR3 is TGTGCCAGTAACGACAGGGGAACTAATGAAAAACTGTTTTTT. Translated, it gives CASNDRGTNEKLFF.